The sequence of this T cell receptor beta chain was determined in a study of T cell changes during pregnancy in multiple sclerosis. A single count supports this clone. Clones were read by immunoSEQ multiplex PCR, and TCRdb kept only the in-frame ones, dropping some. The sample lists under 50,000 clones; 85% to 95% were seen once. The CDR3 totals 14 residues. J lost 5 bases, V lost 2 bases, and 4 bases had no gene match. Germline loops: CDR1 SGDLS, CDR2 YYNGEE. Sequencing was performed on CD8+ T cells from peripheral blood mononuclear cells, taken in the third trimester of pregnancy. The sequence was collected from a female donor with multiple sclerosis, enrolled in a pregnancy study. This chain connects TRBV9 to TRBJ1-5; 7 bases line up with TRBD1. The CDR3 here is CASSVGDSHQPQHF. The CDR3 bases are TGTGCCAGCAGCGTCGGGGACAGTCATCAGCCCCAGCATTTT.